Following are 6 T cell receptor beta chains from one sample sequenced in a study of T cell changes during pregnancy in multiple sclerosis. Profiling relied on immunoSEQ multiplex PCR, and the TCRdb table lists in-frame clones only, not all of them. The sample contains around 44,000 clones, approximately 92% of which appear only once. The source material was peripheral blood. These receptors all stem from a female donor with multiple sclerosis, enrolled in a pregnancy study.

The rearrangement links TRBV20-1 to TRBJ1-1; possibly TRBD1 for D (5 bases). This CDR3 is built from 11 residues. Trimming stripped 6 bases from V and 1 base from J, with 6 bases between. Germline lookup yields CDR1 DFQATT and CDR2 SNEGSKA (reference sequence). The CDR3: CSATGNTEAFF. CDR3 nucleotides: TGCAGTGCAACAGGGAACACTGAAGCTTTCTTT.

The rearrangement uses TRBV7-9 and TRBJ2-2; D not resolved. CDR1 and CDR2 from the germline V gene are SEHNR and FQNEAQ (reference sequence). The CDR3 runs 14 residues. V gave up 7 bases and J gave up 6 bases, with 15 bases separating them. The CDR3: CASNSLHGPGELFF. In DNA, the CDR3 is TGTGCCAGCAACTCTCTTCATGGGCCCGGGGAGCTGTTTTTT.

This sequence joins TRBV7-2 and TRBJ1-2; no clear D. Deletions cut 4 bases from V and 5 bases from J, with 14 bases between. Germline V gene data show CDR1 as SGHTA and CDR2 as FQGNSA. The CDR3 totals 14 residues. As DNA, the CDR3 is TGTGCCAGCAGCTATCTCCGGGATAATTATGGCTACACCTTC. Translation gives CASSYLRDNYGYTF.

V gene TRBV30 combines with J gene TRBJ1-5; tentative D call: TRBD1 (5 bases). V was trimmed by 5 bases and J by 1 base, leaving 9 bases between them. The germline gives CDR1 GTSNPN, CDR2 SVGIG (reference sequence). This CDR3 has 13 residues. The CDR3 nucleotides are TGTGCCTGGGACCGGGACAGCAATCAGCCCCAGCATTTT. It specifies CAWDRDSNQPQHF.

The gene calls are TRBV10-1 and TRBJ2-2; perhaps TRBD1 as D (5 bases). Germline CDR1 and CDR2: WNHNN and SYGVQD (reference sequence). This CDR3 comprises 12 residues. V lost 4 bases to trimming and J lost 12 bases, with 12 bases between them. The CDR3 DNA is TGCGCCAGCAGTGGTCAGGGCCCTAAGCTGTTTTTT. Translated: CASSGQGPKLFF.

The V gene is TRBV30, the J gene TRBJ2-7; 8 nucleotides line up with TRBD1. This CDR3 region has 14 residues. Germline CDR1 and CDR2: GTSNPN and SVGIG (reference sequence). The V and J ends lost 3 bases and 0 bases, in that order; junction bases with no gene match: 4. CDR3: CAWSHRGSSYEQYF. As DNA, the CDR3 is TGTGCCTGGAGCCACAGGGGGAGCTCCTACGAGCAGTACTTC.